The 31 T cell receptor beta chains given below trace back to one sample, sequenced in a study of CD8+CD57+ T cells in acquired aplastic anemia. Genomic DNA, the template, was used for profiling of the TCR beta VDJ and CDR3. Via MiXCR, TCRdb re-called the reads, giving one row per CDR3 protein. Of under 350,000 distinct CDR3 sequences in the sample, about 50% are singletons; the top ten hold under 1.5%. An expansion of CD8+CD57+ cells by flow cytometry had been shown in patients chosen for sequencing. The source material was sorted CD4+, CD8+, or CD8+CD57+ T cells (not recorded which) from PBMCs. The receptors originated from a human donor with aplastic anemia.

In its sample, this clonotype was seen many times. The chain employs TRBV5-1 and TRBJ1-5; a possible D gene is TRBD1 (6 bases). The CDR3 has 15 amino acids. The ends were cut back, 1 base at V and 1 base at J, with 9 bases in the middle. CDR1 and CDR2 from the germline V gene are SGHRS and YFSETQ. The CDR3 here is CASSLLGHSNQPQHF. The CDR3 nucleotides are TGCGCCAGCAGCTTGCTGGGACACAGCAATCAGCCCCAGCATTTT.

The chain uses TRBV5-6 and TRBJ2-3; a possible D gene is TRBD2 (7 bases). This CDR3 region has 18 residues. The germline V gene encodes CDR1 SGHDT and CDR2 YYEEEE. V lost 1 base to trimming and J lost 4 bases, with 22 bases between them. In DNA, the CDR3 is TGTGCCAGCAGCTTGAGGACGGGGGGCCAACGGTTGGCAGATACGCAGTATTTT. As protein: CASSLRTGGQRLADTQYF.

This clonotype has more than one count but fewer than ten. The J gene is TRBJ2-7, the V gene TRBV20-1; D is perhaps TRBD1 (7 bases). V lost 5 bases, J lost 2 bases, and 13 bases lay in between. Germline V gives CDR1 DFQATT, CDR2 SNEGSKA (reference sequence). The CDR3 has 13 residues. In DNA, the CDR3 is TGCAGTGCTGACCGGGGGACAGCCTACGAGCAGTACTTC. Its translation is CSADRGTAYEQYF.

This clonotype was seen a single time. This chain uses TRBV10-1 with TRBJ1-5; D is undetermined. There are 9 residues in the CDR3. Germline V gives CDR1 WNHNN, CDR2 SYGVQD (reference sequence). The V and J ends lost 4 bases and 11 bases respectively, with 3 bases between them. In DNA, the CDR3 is TGCGCCAGCAGTGTTTCCCAGCATTTT. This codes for CASSVSQHF.

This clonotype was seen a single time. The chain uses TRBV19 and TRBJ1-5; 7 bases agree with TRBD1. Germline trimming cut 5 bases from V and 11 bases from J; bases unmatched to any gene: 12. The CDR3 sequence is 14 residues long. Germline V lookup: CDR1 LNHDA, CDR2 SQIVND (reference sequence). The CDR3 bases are TGTGCCAGTAGTCCGGACAGGACACGAGAGACCCAGCATTTT. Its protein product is CASSPDRTRETQHF.

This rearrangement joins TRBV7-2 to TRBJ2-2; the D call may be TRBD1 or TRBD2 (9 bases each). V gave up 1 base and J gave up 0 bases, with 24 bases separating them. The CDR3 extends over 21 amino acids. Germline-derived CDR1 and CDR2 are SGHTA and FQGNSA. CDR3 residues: CASSLDRPLAGQGANTGELFF. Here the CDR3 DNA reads TGTGCCAGCAGCTTAGATCGTCCGCTAGCGGGACAGGGTGCGAACACCGGGGAGCTGTTTTTT.

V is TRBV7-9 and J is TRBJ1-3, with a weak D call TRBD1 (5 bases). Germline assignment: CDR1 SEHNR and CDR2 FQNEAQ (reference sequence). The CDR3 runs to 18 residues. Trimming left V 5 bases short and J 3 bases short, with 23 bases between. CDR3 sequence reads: CASSLLRRGKRSGNTIYF. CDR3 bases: TGTGCCAGCAGCCTTTTGCGCCGGGGGAAAAGGAGTGGAAACACCATATATTTT.

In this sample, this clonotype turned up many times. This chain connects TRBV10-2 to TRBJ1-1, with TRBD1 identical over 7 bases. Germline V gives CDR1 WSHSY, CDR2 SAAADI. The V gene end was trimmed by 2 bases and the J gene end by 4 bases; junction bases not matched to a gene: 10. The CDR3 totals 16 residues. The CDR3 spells CASSEVAGGRGTEAFF. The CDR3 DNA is TGCGCCAGCAGTGAGGTGGCAGGGGGACGTGGCACTGAAGCTTTCTTT.

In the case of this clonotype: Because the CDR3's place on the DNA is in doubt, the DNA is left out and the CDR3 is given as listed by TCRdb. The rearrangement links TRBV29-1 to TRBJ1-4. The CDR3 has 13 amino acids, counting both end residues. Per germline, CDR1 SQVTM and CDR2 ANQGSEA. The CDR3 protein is CSVAEGTNEKLSF.

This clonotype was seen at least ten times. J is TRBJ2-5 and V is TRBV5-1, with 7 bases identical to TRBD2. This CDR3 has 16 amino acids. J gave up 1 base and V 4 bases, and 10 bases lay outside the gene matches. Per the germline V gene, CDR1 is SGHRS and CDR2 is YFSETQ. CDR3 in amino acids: CASSPQGLAVQETQYF. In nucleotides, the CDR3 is TGCGCCAGCAGCCCCCAGGGCCTAGCGGTCCAAGAGACCCAGTACTTC.

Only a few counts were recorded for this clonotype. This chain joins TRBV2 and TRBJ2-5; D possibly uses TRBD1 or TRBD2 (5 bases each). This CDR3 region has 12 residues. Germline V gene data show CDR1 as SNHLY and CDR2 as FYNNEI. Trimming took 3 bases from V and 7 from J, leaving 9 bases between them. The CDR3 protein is CASSDMRGTQYF. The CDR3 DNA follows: TGTGCCAGCAGTGATATGAGGGGGACCCAGTACTTC.

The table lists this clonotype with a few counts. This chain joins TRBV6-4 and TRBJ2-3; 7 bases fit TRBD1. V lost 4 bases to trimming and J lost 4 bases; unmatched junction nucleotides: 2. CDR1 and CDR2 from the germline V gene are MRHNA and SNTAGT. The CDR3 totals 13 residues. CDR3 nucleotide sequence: TGTGCCAGCAGTGCCGGGACAGCAGATACGCAGTATTTT. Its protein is CASSAGTADTQYF.

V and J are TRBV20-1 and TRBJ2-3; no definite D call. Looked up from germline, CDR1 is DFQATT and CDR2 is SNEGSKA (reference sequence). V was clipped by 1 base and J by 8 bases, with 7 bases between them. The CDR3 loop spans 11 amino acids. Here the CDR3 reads CSARGNGTQYF. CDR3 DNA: TGCAGTGCTAGAGGGAACGGTACGCAGTATTTT.

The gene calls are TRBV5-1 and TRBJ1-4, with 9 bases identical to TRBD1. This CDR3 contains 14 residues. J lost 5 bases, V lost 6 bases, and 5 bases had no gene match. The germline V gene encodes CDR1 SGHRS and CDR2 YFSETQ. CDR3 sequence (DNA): TGCGCCAGCAACACTGGGACAGGGAATGAAAAACTGTTTTTT. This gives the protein CASNTGTGNEKLFF.

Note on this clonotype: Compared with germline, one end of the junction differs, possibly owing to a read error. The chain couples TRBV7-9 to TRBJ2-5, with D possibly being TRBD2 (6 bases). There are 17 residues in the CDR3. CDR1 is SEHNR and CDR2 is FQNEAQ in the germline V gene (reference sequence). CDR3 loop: CASSPAQGPGTGETQYF. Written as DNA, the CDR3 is TGTGCCAGCAGCCCTGCCCAGGGACCGGGAACGGGAGAGACTCAGTACTTC.

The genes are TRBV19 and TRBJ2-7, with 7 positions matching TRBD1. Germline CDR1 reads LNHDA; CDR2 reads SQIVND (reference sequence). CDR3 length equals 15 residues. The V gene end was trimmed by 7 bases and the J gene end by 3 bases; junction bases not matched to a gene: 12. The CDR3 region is CASTKQQGSYYEQYF. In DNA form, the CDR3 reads TGTGCCAGTACCAAACAACAGGGGTCCTACTACGAGCAGTACTTC.

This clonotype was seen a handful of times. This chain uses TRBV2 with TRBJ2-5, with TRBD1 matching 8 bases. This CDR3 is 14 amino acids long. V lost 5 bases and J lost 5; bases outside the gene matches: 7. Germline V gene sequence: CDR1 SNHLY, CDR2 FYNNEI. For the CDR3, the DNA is TGTGCCAGCAGTCCGGACAGGGTGTGGGAGACCCAGTACTTC. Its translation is CASSPDRVWETQYF.

The DNA of the CDR3 is TGTGCCAGCAGTGCCTGGCGGGCCGACAGGAGAAGAGAAGAGACCCAGTACTTC. Residues: CASSAWRADRRREETQYF. The V gene is TRBV2, the J gene TRBJ2-5, with D possibly being TRBD1 (6 bases). The V end was cut by 4 bases, the J end by 3 bases, with 24 bases between. The CDR3 extends over 18 amino acids. Germline V CDR1 and CDR2: SNHLY, FYNNEI.

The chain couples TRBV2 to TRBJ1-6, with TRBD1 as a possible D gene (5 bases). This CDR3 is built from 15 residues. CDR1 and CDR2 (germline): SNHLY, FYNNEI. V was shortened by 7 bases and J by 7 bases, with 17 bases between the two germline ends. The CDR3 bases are TGTGCCAGCAACCGCGGGGGGGGTAGCAATTCACCCCTCCACTTT. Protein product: CASNRGGGSNSPLHF. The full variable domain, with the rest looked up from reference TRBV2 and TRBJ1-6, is EPEVTQTPSHQVTQMGQEVILRCVPISNHLYFYWYRQILGQKVEFLVSFYNNEISEKSEIFDDQFSVERPDGSNFTLKIRSTKLEDSAMYFCASNRGGGSNSPLHFGNGTRLTVT.

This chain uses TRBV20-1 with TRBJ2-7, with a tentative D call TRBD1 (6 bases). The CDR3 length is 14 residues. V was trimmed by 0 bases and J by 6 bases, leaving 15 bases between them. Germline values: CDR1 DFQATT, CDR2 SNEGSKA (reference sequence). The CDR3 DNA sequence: TGCAGTGCTAGAGATCGCAGGGGAGAGGTCGAGCAGTACTTC. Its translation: CSARDRRGEVEQYF.

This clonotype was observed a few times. CDR3 sequence: CAISEADYGYTF. DNA for the CDR3: TGTGCCATCAGTGAGGCGGACTATGGCTACACCTTC. This rearrangement joins TRBV10-3 to TRBJ1-2; D remains ambiguous. Per the germline V gene, CDR1 is ENHRY and CDR2 is SYGVKD. The CDR3 contains 12 residues. V lost 2 bases and J 3 bases, leaving 4 bases between the germline ends.

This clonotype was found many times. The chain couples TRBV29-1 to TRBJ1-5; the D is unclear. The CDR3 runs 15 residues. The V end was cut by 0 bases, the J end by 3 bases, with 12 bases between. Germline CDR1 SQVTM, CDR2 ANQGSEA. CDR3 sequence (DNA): TGCAGCGTTGAAGACTCGGGGTTGAACAATCAGCCCCAGCATTTT. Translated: CSVEDSGLNNQPQHF. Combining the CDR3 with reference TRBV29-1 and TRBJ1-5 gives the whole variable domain SAVISQKPSRDICQRGTSLTIQCQVDSQVTMMFWYRQQPGQSLTLIATANQGSEATYESGFVIDKFPISRPNLTFSTLTVSNMSPEDSSIYLCSVEDSGLNNQPQHFGDGTRLSIL.

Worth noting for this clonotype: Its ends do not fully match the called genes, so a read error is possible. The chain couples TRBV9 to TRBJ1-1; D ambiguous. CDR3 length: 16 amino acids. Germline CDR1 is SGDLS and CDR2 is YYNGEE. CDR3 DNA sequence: TGTGCCAGCAGCCCCAAAGCACAAGTCTTGAACACTGAGGCTTTCTTT. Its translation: CASSPKAQVLNTEAFF.

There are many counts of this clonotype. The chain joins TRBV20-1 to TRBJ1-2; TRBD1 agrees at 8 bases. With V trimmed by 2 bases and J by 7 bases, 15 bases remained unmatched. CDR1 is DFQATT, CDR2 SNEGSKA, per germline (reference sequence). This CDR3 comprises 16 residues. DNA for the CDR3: TGCAGTGCTAGAAGGGACCCGGGACAGGAGGGAAGTGGCTACACCTTC. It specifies CSARRDPGQEGSGYTF.

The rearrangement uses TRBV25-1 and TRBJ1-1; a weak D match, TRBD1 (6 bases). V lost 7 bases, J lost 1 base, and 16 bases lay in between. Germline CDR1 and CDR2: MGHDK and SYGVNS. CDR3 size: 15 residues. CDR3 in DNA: TGTGCCAGCACCTCGCCGGGACACCGGAACACTGAAGCTTTCTTT. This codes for CASTSPGHRNTEAFF.

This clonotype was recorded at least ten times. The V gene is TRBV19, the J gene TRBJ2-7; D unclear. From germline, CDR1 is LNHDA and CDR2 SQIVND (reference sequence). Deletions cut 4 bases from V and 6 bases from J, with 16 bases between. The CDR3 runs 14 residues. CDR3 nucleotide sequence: TGTGCCAGTAGTAAGGCGGAGATCACCGCCGAGCAGTACTTC. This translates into CASSKAEITAEQYF.

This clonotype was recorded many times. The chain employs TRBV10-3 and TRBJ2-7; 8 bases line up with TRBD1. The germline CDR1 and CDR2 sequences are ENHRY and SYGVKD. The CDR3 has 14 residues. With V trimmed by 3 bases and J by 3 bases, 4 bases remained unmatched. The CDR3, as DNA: TGTGCCATCAGTGAAGGGACAGGCAACTACGAGCAGTACTTC. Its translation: CAISEGTGNYEQYF.

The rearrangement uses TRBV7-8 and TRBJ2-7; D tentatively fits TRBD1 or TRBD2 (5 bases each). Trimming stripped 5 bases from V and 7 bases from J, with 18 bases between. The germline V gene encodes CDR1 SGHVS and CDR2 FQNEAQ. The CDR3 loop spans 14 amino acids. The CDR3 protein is CASSHRVEGSEQYF. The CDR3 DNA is TGTGCCAGCAGCCACCGGGTTGAGGGGTCTGAGCAGTACTTC.

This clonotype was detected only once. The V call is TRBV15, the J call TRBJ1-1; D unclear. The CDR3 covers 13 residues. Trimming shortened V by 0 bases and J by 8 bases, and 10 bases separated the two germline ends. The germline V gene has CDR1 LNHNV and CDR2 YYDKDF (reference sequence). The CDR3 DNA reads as TGTGCCACCAGCAGAGAGGTGGGTTCGGAAGCTTTCTTT. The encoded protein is CATSREVGSEAFF.

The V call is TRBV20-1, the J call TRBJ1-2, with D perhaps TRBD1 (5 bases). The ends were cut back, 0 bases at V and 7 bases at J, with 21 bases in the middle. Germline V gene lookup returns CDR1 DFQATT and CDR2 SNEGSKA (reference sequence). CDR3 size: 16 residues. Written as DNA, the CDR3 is TGCAGTGCTAGAGATCCCGGGGGTTTGACTATCTGTGGCTACACCTTC. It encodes CSARDPGGLTICGYTF.

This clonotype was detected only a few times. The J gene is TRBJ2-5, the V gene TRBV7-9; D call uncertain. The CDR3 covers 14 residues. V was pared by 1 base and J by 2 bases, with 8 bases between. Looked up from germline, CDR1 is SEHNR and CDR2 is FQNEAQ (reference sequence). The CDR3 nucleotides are TGTGCCAGCAGCTTAGTTAGGCCACAAGAGACCCAGTACTTC. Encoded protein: CASSLVRPQETQYF.